Here is one T cell receptor beta chain with its context. Its target is not known. This sample is part of a study of cytomegalovirus exposure and HLA in healthy donors. Study-level information: About 85 million unique TCRs from HLA-typed donors were held in an early release of data. The study, taken as a whole, reports: About 90% or about 30% of the time was how often most TCR beta V segments were productive, according to an earlier analysis.

Vbeta (60) and Jbeta (13) primers were used in the PCR. Method: immunoSEQ multiplex PCR; TCRdb's copy keeps in-frame clones and lacks some. This sample's table has 200,000 or so clones. V lost 4 bases and J lost 3; bases outside the gene matches: 8. CDR3 length equals 15 residues. Germline V CDR1 and CDR2: SGDLS, YYNGEE. The sequence was collected from a girl aged 2 to 10 in good health and CMV-seropositive. The sample comprised PBMCs. The chain uses TRBV9 and TRBJ2-7; 9 bases are a match to TRBD1. CDR3 DNA: TGTGCCAGCAGCTACAGTGGGACAGGGCTCTACGAGCAGTACTTC. Translating it yields CASSYSGTGLYEQYF.